The text below deals with one T cell receptor beta chain. Only a few counts were recorded for this clone. Its antigen specificity is not known. Nothing much larger sits one base from this clone, and base qualities are not available. These data originate in a study of T cell responses to AZD1222 COVID-19 vaccine (dated by TCRdb to the early 2020s). For the wider study: AZD1222 recipients whose second dose came at about 4 weeks and those whose second dose came at about 12 weeks were combined into one group, since spike-specific TCR depth and breadth did not differ between the two schedules. Enrollment into the trials was organized by age into subgroups of 18-55, 56-69 and 70-plus years, and those subgroups contained about 150, 27 and 61 TCR-sequenced participants, respectively. A total of about 240 trial participants underwent TCR sequencing, of whom 207 received two doses of AZD1222 and around 26 received two doses of the MenACWY control vaccine.

On the study overall, not on this receptor specifically: Only six AZD1222 recipients were SARS-CoV-2 seropositive at baseline, limiting conclusions about previously exposed vaccinees. Reportedly, almost half of the unique spike-specific TCRs recognized epitopes lying outside the regions that are mutated in the B.1.351 and B.1.1.7 variants. The 56-69-year group was small, and its depth increase did not reach significance, likely because of low power. After two AZD1222 doses, spike-specific TCR breadth and depth were significantly higher than at day 0 and than in MenACWY recipients. Participants were mostly white British and included more females than males, and it was suggested by the authors that clonal diversity may have been underestimated. Because no samples from the day 14 peak response were available, repertoires could be characterized only after the peak T cell response. CD4 TCRs associated with the vaccine covered the entire spike protein, and the dominant responses were in regions 160-218 and 743-854.

The CDR3 regions of human TCRbeta chains were analyzed by immunosequencing. The authors processed their data as follows. TCRs in the repertoires were matched against a reference library of SARS-CoV-2-specific TCRs that had been generated with the MIRA antigen-specificity platform. Breadth meant the fraction of unique TCRs that were SARS-CoV-2-associated, whereas depth meant the fraction of total T cells that were SARS-CoV-2-associated. Each spike-specific TCR was assigned to its reactive spike region and to a CD4 or CD8 class using the MIRA data. Log10-transformed breadth and depth values were compared by one-way ANOVA with Sidak's multiple comparisons tests. Drawn from immuneACCESS, this table holds only the in-frame rearrangements with V and J called that TCRdb kept. Clones are partly lost; checked studies trace under half to an unresolved V gene and leave the rest unexplained. V, J and clone size are taken as reported in that table, and D and trimming were inferred from the DNA itself. The sample data list under 140,000 clones, and around nine tenths of these were observed just once. Roughly 3.2% of the sample lies in the top ten.

The time point label on this specimen signifies: baseline before first vaccination. Samples from vaccinated people were obtained from the UK trials COV001 and COV002, which included a single-blind randomized controlled phase 2/3 trial of AZD1222 (ChAdOx1 nCoV-19) in healthy adults. Trial participant PBMC samples were collected at day 0 and day 28 after the second dose for TCRbeta chain sequencing. The germline V gene (reference sequence) specifies LGHDT as CDR1 and YNNKEL as CDR2. Trimming takes 4 bases from V and 6 bases from J, and the germline ends sit 18 bases apart. The cysteine opens and the phenylalanine closes a CDR3 of 15 amino acids. Of all the DNA, just the CDR3 is kept, 45 bases in frame from base 1.

This receptor was obtained from an adult in good health. Sample: peripheral blood, taken on day 0 of AZD1222 vaccination. The chain links TRBV3-1 (or the pseudogene TRBV3-2) with TRBJ1-2; confidence is insufficient to name the D gene. The encoded CDR3 is CASSLGVLNLNGYTF. The bases are TGTGCCAGCAGCCTGGGAGTTCTCAACCTCAATGGCTACACCTTC.